The 17 T cell receptor beta chains given below trace back to one sample, sequenced in a study of regulatory T cells in long-lasting Graves disease. The time point is: newly diagnosed GD, antithyroid drugs for less than 3 months. RNA extracted from PBMCs served as the sequencing template. According to the study, TCR beta libraries were built with iRepertoire HTBI primers and CDR3-region Arm-PCR. TCRdb reprocessed the multiplex PCR reads with MiXCR, giving one entry per CDR3 protein. The data hold under 700,000 distinct CDR3 sequences, with about 16% observed a single time. The data also belong to a second study, concerning T cells in Graves' hyperthyroidism and ophthalmopathy.

Sequenced here: peripheral blood mononuclear cells (PBMCs), sampled at new diagnosis, from a patient treated with antithyroid drugs. These receptors all come from a woman aged 35 to 60 with Graves disease.

The chain carries TRBV4-2 and TRBJ2-3; D might be TRBD2 (5 bases). The CDR3 is 17 amino acids. Trimming removed 0 bases from V and 3 bases from J, with 16 bases in between. Germline loops: CDR1 LGHNA, CDR2 YNFKEQ. The CDR3, as DNA: TGTGCCAGCAGCCAAGAGCCGCGACTAATCCAAACAGATACGCAGTATTTT. This codes for CASSQEPRLIQTDTQYF.

This clonotype has at least ten counts. The V and J genes are TRBV5-4 and TRBJ1-1; D is undetermined. The CDR3 sequence is 15 residues long. Germline V gives CDR1 SGHNT, CDR2 YYREEE (reference sequence). V dropped 4 bases and J dropped 0 bases, with 13 bases sitting between them. CDR3 in amino acids: CASSRTSRMNTEAFF. The CDR3 DNA is TGTGCCAGCAGCCGCACGTCAAGAATGAACACTGAAGCTTTCTTT.

This clonotype showed up many times. The junction departs from the called germline gene at one end, perhaps through a read error. The rearrangement joins TRBV18 to TRBJ2-5; TRBD1 matches at 8 bases. CDR3 size: 15 residues. Germline V gene data show CDR1 as KGHSH and CDR2 as LQKENI. The CDR3 sequence: CASSPSRDRGTTRDF. In nucleotides, the CDR3 is TGTGCCAGCTCACCATCTCGCGACAGGGGAACGACTCGAGACTTC.

This clonotype was counted many times. The chain links TRBV20-1 to TRBJ2-5; D is undetermined. In germline, CDR1 is DFQATT, CDR2 SNEGSKA (reference sequence). V lost 7 bases to trimming and J lost 4 bases, with 10 bases between them. The CDR3 sequence is 11 residues long. The CDR3 DNA reads TGCAGTGGGTGGGTAGGAGAGACCCAGTACTTC. It encodes CSGWVGETQYF.

In its sample, this clonotype was seen many times. J is TRBJ2-1 and V is TRBV28; no clear D gene. Trimming left V 4 bases short and J 9 bases short, with 7 bases between. Germline V gene data show CDR1 as MDHEN and CDR2 as SYDVKM. The CDR3 is made up of 11 amino acids. The CDR3 here is CASSYVIEQFF. The CDR3 region has the DNA TGTGCCAGCAGTTACGTGATTGAGCAGTTCTTC.

This clonotype was seen a handful of times. The genes are TRBV5-4 and TRBJ2-7, with TRBD2 as a possible D gene (5 bases). The CDR3 sequence is 13 residues long. V was pared by 1 base and J by 5 bases, with 10 bases between. Germline assignment: CDR1 SGHNT and CDR2 YYREEE (reference sequence). CDR3 sequence: CASSLRTEDEQYF. CDR3 nucleotide sequence: TGTGCCAGCAGCTTGCGGACGGAGGACGAGCAGTACTTC.

This clonotype was detected a few times. V gene TRBV27 combines with J gene TRBJ2-7; no firm D call. Germline V gene sequence: CDR1 MNHEY, CDR2 SMNVEV (reference sequence). CDR3 length: 15 amino acids. V was cut by 5 bases and J by 6 bases, with 20 bases left in between. DNA for the CDR3: TGTGCCAGCAGTCCCCTGACACTCTCTCTGGCCGAGCAGTACTTC. Translated: CASSPLTLSLAEQYF.

The rearrangement joins TRBV4-2 to TRBJ1-5; 11 nucleotides match TRBD1. The CDR3 sequence is 18 residues long. The ends lost 0 bases at V and 6 bases at J; junction bases unmatched: 10. Germline lookup yields CDR1 LGHNA and CDR2 YNFKEQ. CDR3 nucleotide sequence: TGTGCCAGCAGCCAAGATGATTTTGGACAGGGGGCGAGTCAGCCCCAGCATTTT. Amino acid sequence: CASSQDDFGQGASQPQHF.

This clonotype was seen a handful of times. V and J are TRBV10-3 and TRBJ2-3; 11 bases are shared with TRBD1. The CDR3 loop spans 14 amino acids. V lost 6 bases to trimming and J lost 3 bases; unmatched junction nucleotides: 2. Germline CDR1 and CDR2: ENHRY and SYGVKD. The CDR3 loop reads CAISRDRGTDTQYF. CDR3 sequence (DNA): TGTGCCATCAGCCGGGACAGGGGGACAGATACGCAGTATTTT.

This clonotype was detected many times. The CDR3 loop reads CASSFISDSNYGYTF. The CDR3 DNA is TGTGCCAGCAGCTTTATTTCGGACAGTAACTATGGCTACACCTTC. This chain connects TRBV11-3 to TRBJ1-2; tentatively, D is TRBD1 (6 bases). CDR3 length equals 15 residues. V lost 3 bases and J lost 1, with 12 bases in between. The germline CDR1 and CDR2 sequences are SGHNT and YENEEA. Combining the CDR3 with reference TRBV11-3 and TRBJ1-2 gives the whole variable domain EAGVVQSPRYKIIEKKQPVAFWCNPISGHNTLYWYLQNLGQGPELLIRYENEEAVDDSQLPKDRFSAERLKGVDSTLKIQPAELGDSAVYLCASSFISDSNYGYTFGSGTRLTVV.

Notes on this clonotype: A much bigger clone sits one base away, suggesting this may be a read error. The chain uses TRBV7-6 and TRBJ2-5; possible D gene TRBD1, 5 bases. The germline V and J ends were trimmed by 3 bases and 3 bases, with 17 bases remaining between them. From germline, CDR1 is SGHVS and CDR2 FNYEAQ. The CDR3 loop spans 16 amino acids. CDR3 protein: CASSFPRTNLEETQYF. The CDR3 coding sequence is TGTGCCAGCAGCTTCCCGAGGACAAACCTTGAAGAGACCCAGTACTTC.

This clonotype was seen repeatedly, ten times or more. The J gene is TRBJ2-3, the V gene TRBV9, with unresolved D. This CDR3 contains 14 residues. Trimming shortened V by 1 base and J by 5 bases, and 11 bases separated the two germline ends. Germline CDR1 reads SGDLS; CDR2 reads YYNGEE. CDR3 DNA sequence: TGTGCCAGCAGCGTACGACCAGACCTAGATACGCAGTATTTT. Translating gives CASSVRPDLDTQYF.

The sample holds a few counts of this clonotype. The V call is TRBV14, the J call TRBJ1-2; D is undetermined. This CDR3 region has 15 residues. The germline V gene has CDR1 SGHDN and CDR2 FVKESK. The V gene lost 0 bases and the J gene lost 3 bases, with 11 bases spanning the gap. CDR3 DNA sequence: TGTGCCAGCAGCCAAGATGTGACACTGGACTATGGCTACACCTTC. This codes for CASSQDVTLDYGYTF.

This clonotype was observed at least ten times. This chain uses TRBV3-1 with TRBJ1-3, with 7 positions matching TRBD1. Unmatched junction bases numbered 3, after V lost 1 base and J lost 3 bases. CDR1 is LGHDT, CDR2 YNNKEL, per germline (reference sequence). The CDR3 extends over 15 amino acids. The DNA for the CDR3 is TGTGCCAGCAGCCAAGCGACAGGGTTTGGAAACACCATATATTTT. This sequence encodes CASSQATGFGNTIYF. The entire variable domain, with the rest obtained from reference TRBV3-1 and TRBJ1-3, is as follows: DTAVSQTPKYLVTQMGNDKSIKCEQNLGHDTMYWYKQDSKKFLKIMFSYNNKELIINETVPNRFSPKSPDKAHLNLHINSLELGDSAVYFCASSQATGFGNTIYFGEGSWLTVV.

Many counts were recorded for this clonotype. The chain uses TRBV19 and TRBJ2-7; the D is unclear. Germline CDR1 LNHDA, CDR2 SQIVND (reference sequence). This CDR3 has 13 residues. Trimming stripped 4 bases from V and 0 bases from J, with 7 bases between. The DNA for the CDR3 is TGTGCCAGTAGTAGCAGCAGCTCCTACGAGCAGTACTTC. Amino acid sequence: CASSSSSSYEQYF.

This clonotype was seen only a few times. V usage is TRBV7-2 and J usage is TRBJ2-5; D remains unclear. The CDR3 is 14 residues long. Trimming pared 5 bases from V and 4 bases from J, leaving 14 bases between. Per germline, CDR1 SGHTA and CDR2 FQGNSA. DNA of the CDR3: TGTGCCAGCAGCAAGGGTTCTTCTCCAGAGACCCAGTACTTC. Translating it yields CASSKGSSPETQYF.

In this sample, this clonotype turned up many times. The chain couples TRBV18 to TRBJ1-1; D call uncertain. Looked up from germline, CDR1 is KGHSH and CDR2 is LQKENI. Trimming pared 3 bases from V and 1 base from J, leaving 9 bases between. The CDR3 loop spans 14 amino acids. The chain's CDR3 is CASSPRDKNTEAFF. In DNA form, the CDR3 reads TGTGCCAGCTCACCCAGAGACAAGAACACTGAAGCTTTCTTT. Full variable domain (rest looked up from reference TRBV18 and TRBJ1-1): NAGVMQNPRHLVRRRGQEARLRCSPMKGHSHVYWYRQLPEEGLKFMVYLQKENIIDESGMPKERFSAEFPKEGPSILRIQQVVRGDSAAYFCASSPRDKNTEAFFGQGTRLTVV.